This T cell receptor beta chain was sequenced during a study of T cell therapy product for transplant patients (dated 2019 in TCRdb). Context from the whole study: The wider healthy donor group comprised roughly 20 individuals, approximately 10 male and 9 female, aged roughly 23 to 81 years, in Berlin, Germany. The expansion media were supplemented either with IL-7 and IL-15 at 9 to 10 ng/ml or, alternatively, with IL-2 at 50 U/ml. Using CMV as the model virus, the study developed a next-generation autologous adoptive antiviral T-cell product intended for immunosuppressed solid organ transplant patients. The TCRbeta repertoire analysis of rapamycin-treated and untreated products involved n = 3 healthy donors. To assess clonal composition, the TCRbeta repertoires of CMV-specific T-cell products grown with and without rapamycin from the same donors were compared. General findings and caveats noted by the study authors: Repertoires from different donors showed no overlap, but paired products from the same donor shared many clones. The top 10 clones covered roughly 70% of the repertoire in rapamycin-treated products versus 85% to 95% in untreated products. The authors proposed that the higher clonal diversity in Rapa-TCPs may reflect the survival of low-frequency clones and the preferential expansion of central memory T cells. Rapamycin-treated products showed a more diverse, less clonal TCRbeta repertoire and contained more distinct clones than untreated products.

This specimen's label denotes: CMVpp65/IE-1-reactive T cells enriched by IFNgamma capture and expanded in vitro. PBMCs were stimulated for under 7 hours with overlapping CMV pp65 and IE-1 peptide pools, each at around 0.5 ug/ml. IFNgamma-producing CMV-stimulated cells were positively selected with the IFNgamma Secretion Assay-Cell Enrichment and Detection Kit (Miltenyi Biotec). For less than 25 days, enriched IFNgamma+ cells were cultured with irradiated autologous feeders along with either IL-7/IL-15 or IL-2. To provide sufficient cells for different cell sorting steps, buffy coats were used from about 15% of the 19 healthy donors. Peripheral blood mononuclear cells were isolated by Biocoll density gradient centrifugation. The buffy coats from healthy donors came from DRK. As encoded in the germline V gene, CDR1 is SGHDT while CDR2 is YYEEEE. From the cysteine through the phenylalanine, the CDR3 covers 14 amino acids. Only the CDR3 DNA stays, 42 bases, in frame from base 1. The trim is 4 bases for V and 5 bases for J, with a gap of 15 bases between the germline ends.

This clone was recorded once. No cognate antigen has been identified for it. No quality values exist for individual bases; no much larger clone is one base distant. After genomic DNA was extracted with an AllPrep DNA/RNA Kit, the TCRbeta CDR3 regions were amplified using the immunoSEQ hsTCRb Kit. The paper's data handling went like this. Productive rearrangements were in-frame CDR3 nucleotide sequences without stop codons, analyzed in immunoSEQ Analyzer 3.0. Sample overlap was measured using the Morisita index, while clonality was calculated from productive entropy normalized to the number of productive rearrangements. Sourced from immuneACCESS, this table was stored by TCRdb with only in-frame sequences that have V and J called. A share of the clones is absent; for the studies checked, an unresolved V gene accounts for under half, and the remainder has no known explanation. V and J calls and clone size follow that table, whereas D and trimming were derived from the DNA. In all, the sample holds about 880 clones, and about 40% of those were seen once. Of the sample, around 25% falls within the top ten clones.

The sequence was obtained from an adult in good health. The chain is made from TRBV5-6 and TRBJ1-2; perhaps TRBD1 is the D gene, with 5 bases matching. Material: a sorted cell population cultured from PBMCs. CDR3 protein: CASSPRWDRYGYTF. The DNA reads TGTGCCAGCAGCCCCCGGTGGGACCGTTATGGCTACACCTTC.